The source of this T cell receptor (beta chain) is a study of T cell repertoires in cytomegalovirus infection. On the study more broadly: An indication of both CMV infection and matching HLA type came from public TCR beta signatures.

Each CDR3 protein gets one entry after TCRdb re-called the reads with MiXCR. The table has roughly 280,000 distinct CDR3 sequences, roughly 9% seen once. General study points: CMV-specific HLA-C-restricted TCR beta clonotypes dominated the ex vivo response. Summed frequency of public TCR beta families distinguished CMV carriers with the relevant HLA.

There are many counts of this clonotype. Its antigen is currently unknown. The TCR sequence derives from a human donor in good health (CMV status not recorded). Some clones in this sample may be carry-over from other donors' samples. The sample was PBMCs.

CDR3 protein: CASKEGSSGNTIYF. The CDR3 region has the DNA TGTGCCAGTAAAGAGGGAAGCTCTGGAAACACCATATATTTT. This chain joins TRBV19 and TRBJ1-3; D unclear. CDR1 LNHDA and CDR2 SQIVND come from the germline V gene (reference sequence). The CDR3 consists of 14 residues. V lost 7 bases and J lost 0, with 10 bases in between.